A single sample gave rise to the 32 T cell receptor beta chains below, sequenced in a study of OX40 agonist ivuxolimab in advanced cancers. TCRdb's copy holds only in-frame clones and misses some; the assay was immunoSEQ multiplex PCR. The sample has 55,000 to 70,000 clones; nearly 90% are singletons. The sample here was CD4+ or CD8+ T cells sorted from blood, taken in a trial of the OX40 agonist ivuxolimab. These receptors were taken from an adult with an advanced solid tumor such as melanoma, head and neck, liver or kidney cancer.

The chain uses TRBV9 and TRBJ1-5; no reliable D call. The germline V gene has CDR1 SGDLS and CDR2 YYNGEE. The CDR3 totals 14 residues. The ends were cut back, 4 bases at V and 2 bases at J, with 10 bases in the middle. CDR3 sequence: CASSSSGGNQPQHF. In DNA form, the CDR3 reads TGTGCCAGCAGCTCGAGCGGGGGCAATCAGCCCCAGCATTTT.

This clone was seen a handful of times. V is TRBV9 and J is TRBJ1-2; TRBD1 matches 7 bases. The CDR3 extends over 15 amino acids. Trimming removed 1 base from V and 1 base from J; junction bases left unmatched: 4. Germline V lookup: CDR1 SGDLS, CDR2 YYNGEE. CDR3 sequence reads: CASSVLGTDNYGYTF. The CDR3 DNA reads TGTGCCAGCAGCGTACTCGGGACAGATAACTATGGCTACACCTTC.

The CDR3 DNA follows: TGTGCCAGCAGTTTCCCTTCGTCTCCGGGACAGGGAGGTCTGTGGGAGACCCAGTACTTC. It yields the protein CASSFPSSPGQGGLWETQYF. The chain couples TRBV28 to TRBJ2-5; 9 positions agree with TRBD1. Germline V gene sequence: CDR1 MDHEN, CDR2 SYDVKM. V gave up 3 bases and J gave up 5 bases; unmatched junction bases: 22. CDR3 length: 20 residues.

The chain links TRBV7-2 to TRBJ2-2; D is unresolved. V dropped 4 bases and J dropped 0 bases, with 12 bases sitting between them. Germline loops: CDR1 SGHTA, CDR2 FQGNSA. There are 16 residues in the CDR3. CDR3 sequence: CASSSRTDPNTGELFF. DNA for the CDR3: TGTGCCAGCAGCTCAAGGACCGACCCGAACACCGGGGAGCTGTTTTTT.

CDR3 in amino acids: CSAMRNTEAFF. The CDR3 bases are TGCAGTGCTATGAGGAACACTGAAGCTTTCTTT. V usage is TRBV20-1 and J usage is TRBJ1-1, with D uncertain. The germline V gene has CDR1 DFQATT and CDR2 SNEGSKA (reference sequence). The V end lost 4 bases, the J end lost 1 base, and 4 bases lay between the germline ends. The CDR3 length is 11 residues.

The chain uses TRBV7-4 and TRBJ2-2, with D unclear. The V end lost 2 bases, the J end lost 0 bases, and 10 bases lay between the germline ends. The CDR3 covers 16 residues. Germline-derived CDR1 and CDR2 are SGHVT and SQSDAQ. CDR3 in amino acids: CASSLRVRANTGELFF. In nucleotides, the CDR3 is TGTGCCAGCAGCTTAAGGGTCAGAGCGAACACCGGGGAGCTGTTTTTT.

This sequence joins TRBV27 and TRBJ2-1; D is possibly TRBD1 (6 bases). Trimming pared 6 bases from V and 4 bases from J, leaving 10 bases between. Germline assignment: CDR1 MNHEY and CDR2 SMNVEV (reference sequence). The CDR3 extends over 13 amino acids. The CDR3, as DNA: TGTGCCAGCAGCGGTACAGGGTACAATGAGCAGTTCTTC. Translating gives CASSGTGYNEQFF.

The chain links TRBV27 to TRBJ1-2, with D perhaps TRBD1 (6 bases). There are 19 residues in the CDR3. Trimming left V 0 bases short and J 8 bases short, with 28 bases between. Germline values: CDR1 MNHEY, CDR2 SMNVEV (reference sequence). The CDR3 DNA reads TGTGCCAGCAGTTTATCGGGAGGGATTCAGCTCAGGGGAAAGGGCGGCTACACCTTC. Encoded protein: CASSLSGGIQLRGKGGYTF.

The chain joins TRBV28 to TRBJ2-7; D remains ambiguous. CDR3 length: 14 residues. Trimming removed 6 bases at V and 5 bases at J, with 17 bases between. Looked up from germline, CDR1 is MDHEN and CDR2 is SYDVKM. CDR3 protein: CASRQNLPQDEQYF. CDR3 in DNA: TGTGCCAGCAGACAAAATCTCCCCCAGGACGAGCAGTACTTC.

In DNA form, the CDR3 reads TGTGCCAGCAGCTTAGTACCGGAAAGTAACTATGGCTACACCTTC. It yields the protein CASSLVPESNYGYTF. The V and J genes are TRBV7-9 and TRBJ1-2; D remains ambiguous. Germline loops: CDR1 SEHNR, CDR2 FQNEAQ (reference sequence). The CDR3 runs 15 residues. The ends were cut back, 1 base at V and 1 base at J, with 10 bases in the middle.

The chain has TRBV7-6 and TRBJ2-2, with 7 positions matching TRBD1. In germline, CDR1 is SGHVS, CDR2 FNYEAQ. V lost 5 bases, J lost 4 bases, and 7 bases stayed unmatched. This CDR3 has 15 residues. The CDR3 nucleotides are TGTGCCAGCAGCATGTACAGGGGTGGCACCGGGGAGCTGTTTTTT. The encoded protein is CASSMYRGGTGELFF.

V usage is TRBV28 and J usage is TRBJ2-7; 9 positions agree with TRBD2. After removal of 1 base from V and 1 base from J, the junction contained 5 bases not matched to a gene. This CDR3 has 16 amino acids. Germline V gives CDR1 MDHEN, CDR2 SYDVKM. Written as DNA, the CDR3 is TGTGCCAGCAGTTTATTGTCGCTAGCGGGGTCCTACGAGCAGTACTTC. Protein sequence: CASSLLSLAGSYEQYF.

This chain joins TRBV28 and TRBJ1-1; 7 nucleotides match TRBD1. Germline assignment: CDR1 MDHEN and CDR2 SYDVKM. The V and J ends lost 2 bases and 0 bases, in that order; junction bases with no gene match: 3. The CDR3 length is 15 residues. CDR3 sequence: CASSLRGPMNTEAFF. The CDR3 region has the DNA TGTGCCAGCAGTTTAAGGGGGCCTATGAACACTGAAGCTTTCTTT.

The chain carries TRBV9 and TRBJ2-7; D perhaps matches TRBD2 (6 bases). Trimming took 0 bases from V and 0 from J, leaving 7 bases between them. CDR1 and CDR2 from the germline V gene are SGDLS and YYNGEE. There are 14 residues in the CDR3. The CDR3 reads CASSVGTNSYEQYF. For the CDR3, the DNA is TGTGCCAGCAGCGTAGGGACTAACTCCTACGAGCAGTACTTC.

The chain recombines TRBV4-1 with TRBJ2-1; D is perhaps TRBD2 (7 bases). The CDR3 is 17 residues long. Trimming removed 2 bases from V and 2 bases from J, with 16 bases in between. The V gene's germline CDR1 is MGHRA and CDR2 YSYEKL. The CDR3 DNA reads TGCGCCAGCAGCCAAATCCGGGGGGCGGAAACCTACAATGAGCAGTTCTTC. This translates into CASSQIRGAETYNEQFF.

The rearrangement joins TRBV7-3 to TRBJ2-3; 9 nucleotides line up with TRBD1. The CDR3 spans 15 residues. Germline V gene lookup returns CDR1 SGHTA and CDR2 FQGTGA. V shed 2 bases, J shed 2 bases, and the junction held 2 bases outside the gene matches. The CDR3 nucleotides are TGTGCCAGCAGCTTAGGGACAGGGAACACAGATACGCAGTATTTT. Translating gives CASSLGTGNTDTQYF.

The CDR3 loop reads CASSPLPGQEETQYF. The CDR3 coding sequence is TGTGCCAGCTCACCACTTCCAGGACAGGAGGAGACCCAGTACTTC. V and J are TRBV18 and TRBJ2-5; 7 nucleotides match TRBD1. Trimming removed 1 base from V and 5 bases from J; junction bases left unmatched: 7. The CDR3 covers 15 residues. Germline V gene lookup returns CDR1 KGHSH and CDR2 LQKENI.

V gene TRBV6-1 combines with J gene TRBJ2-4; TRBD2 is a possible D gene (6 bases). The V gene's germline CDR1 is MNHNS and CDR2 SASEGT. V dropped 6 bases and J dropped 4 bases, with 7 bases sitting between them. The CDR3 covers 12 residues. The CDR3: CASRGGKNIQYF. In DNA form, the CDR3 reads TGTGCCAGCAGGGGAGGAAAAAACATTCAGTACTTC.

The genes are TRBV7-2 and TRBJ2-7; TRBD2 aligns across 7 bases. Per germline, CDR1 SGHTA and CDR2 FQGNSA. V gave up 1 base and J gave up 0 bases; unmatched junction bases: 6. This CDR3 has 16 residues. The CDR3 spells CASSLGGGISSYEQYF. For the CDR3, the DNA is TGTGCCAGCAGCTTAGGGGGGGGAATCAGCTCCTACGAGCAGTACTTC.

This clone was seen a single time. V usage is TRBV6-1 and J usage is TRBJ1-5; D is ambiguous. This CDR3 has 14 residues. The germline gives CDR1 MNHNS, CDR2 SASEGT. Between the trimmed V and J ends, which lost 4 bases and 3 bases, there was a span of 10 bases. The CDR3, as DNA: TGTGCCAGCAGTGTGCCAGACCACAATCAGCCCCAGCATTTT. Amino acid sequence: CASSVPDHNQPQHF.

The rearrangement links TRBV19 to TRBJ2-5, with 8 bases identical to TRBD2. With 0 bases clipped from V and 2 bases from J, the junction kept 5 bases outside the gene matches. Per germline, CDR1 LNHDA and CDR2 SQIVND (reference sequence). The CDR3 contains 16 residues. The CDR3 sequence: CASSIDGTSSQETQYF. The CDR3 nucleotides read TGTGCCAGTAGTATAGATGGGACTAGTAGTCAAGAGACCCAGTACTTC.

The chain uses TRBV5-1 and TRBJ1-2, with D perhaps TRBD1 (6 bases). Germline CDR1 SGHRS, CDR2 YFSETQ. V lost 7 bases and J 8 bases, leaving 27 bases between the germline ends. The CDR3 length is 16 residues. DNA of the CDR3: TGCGCCAGCCGACTTGCCCGGACAGACTCGGGGGGCGGCTACACCTTC. Translation gives CASRLARTDSGGGYTF.

The chain employs TRBV5-6 and TRBJ1-1; tentatively, D is TRBD1 (5 bases). Germline V gives CDR1 SGHDT, CDR2 YYEEEE. V was trimmed by 0 bases and J by 6 bases, leaving 15 bases between them. The CDR3 covers 15 residues. CDR3 protein: CASSLVSRAIPEAFF. The DNA for the CDR3 is TGTGCCAGCAGCTTGGTGTCCAGGGCGATTCCTGAAGCTTTCTTT.

V is TRBV2 and J is TRBJ1-5, with D uncertain. The CDR3 runs 14 residues. Germline CDR1 reads SNHLY; CDR2 reads FYNNEI. The germline V and J ends were trimmed by 1 base and 7 bases, with 11 bases remaining between them. Written as DNA, the CDR3 is TGTGCCAGCAGTGAAGGGCGGACCCAACAGCCCCAGCATTTT. Amino acid sequence: CASSEGRTQQPQHF.

Here the CDR3 reads CASSWTEYSYNEQFF. The CDR3 DNA reads TGCGCCAGCAGCTGGACCGAGTACTCCTACAATGAGCAGTTCTTC. The chain employs TRBV5-1 and TRBJ2-1; D remains unclear. This CDR3 region has 15 residues. Germline CDR1 and CDR2: SGHRS and YFSETQ. V lost 3 bases, J lost 0 bases, and 10 bases lay in between.

This clone was seen only a few times. The chain carries TRBV7-8 and TRBJ1-2; no definite D call. Trimming cost V 2 bases and J 0 bases, with 16 bases left between them. The CDR3 spans 17 residues. Germline CDR1 and CDR2: SGHVS and FQNEAQ. CDR3 loop: CASSLRQSLLANYGYTF. Written as DNA, the CDR3 is TGTGCCAGCAGCTTAAGGCAGTCTCTCCTAGCTAACTATGGCTACACCTTC.

The V gene is TRBV7-2, the J gene TRBJ1-3; D perhaps matches TRBD1 (6 bases). CDR1 is SGHTA and CDR2 is FQGNSA in the germline V gene. The CDR3 contains 13 residues. Trimming took 11 bases from V and 0 from J, leaving 11 bases between them. The CDR3 sequence: CAGGHSSGNTIYF. Here the CDR3 DNA reads TGTGCCGGGGGACACAGCTCTGGAAACACCATATATTTT.

The chain recombines TRBV7-2 with TRBJ2-2; D is undetermined. Trimming stripped 2 bases from V and 4 bases from J, with 8 bases between. This CDR3 is built from 14 residues. Germline assignment: CDR1 SGHTA and CDR2 FQGNSA. The CDR3 loop is CASSLLYSTGELFF. The CDR3 nucleotides are TGTGCCAGCAGCTTATTGTACTCCACCGGGGAGCTGTTTTTT.

This sequence joins TRBV7-8 and TRBJ2-5; D is unresolved. V lost 5 bases, J lost 4 bases, and 14 bases lay in between. Looked up from germline, CDR1 is SGHVS and CDR2 is FQNEAQ. This CDR3 has 14 amino acids. CDR3 in DNA: TGTGCCAGCAGCCCCCACACTAAGGGAGAGACCCAGTACTTC. Amino acid sequence: CASSPHTKGETQYF.

The chain recombines TRBV7-2 with TRBJ2-7, with 8 bases matching TRBD2. Germline V gene lookup returns CDR1 SGHTA and CDR2 FQGNSA. The CDR3 runs 16 residues. The ends lost 1 base at V and 6 bases at J; junction bases unmatched: 11. This chain's CDR3 is CASSLELRSAGGEQYF. CDR3 bases: TGTGCCAGCAGCTTAGAGTTACGCAGTGCGGGAGGCGAGCAGTACTTC.

The chain is built from TRBV5-1 and TRBJ2-6; maybe TRBD1 (5 bases). CDR1 and CDR2 from the germline V gene are SGHRS and YFSETQ. Between the trimmed V and J ends, which lost 1 base and 0 bases, there was a span of 17 bases. The CDR3 totals 19 residues. This chain's CDR3 is CASSLKQGGPSSGANVLTF. CDR3 sequence (DNA): TGCGCCAGCAGCTTGAAGCAGGGTGGCCCTAGCTCTGGGGCCAACGTCCTGACTTTC. The complete variable domain, with remaining parts taken from reference TRBV5-1 and TRBJ2-6, reads KAGVTQTPRYLIKTRGQQVTLSCSPISGHRSVSWYQQTPGQGLQFLFEYFSETQRNKGNFPGRFSGRQFSNSRSEMNVSTLELGDSALYLCASSLKQGGPSSGANVLTFGAGSRLTVL.

The chain links TRBV4-3 to TRBJ1-5; D remains unclear. Trimming removed 0 bases at V and 5 bases at J, with 5 bases between. CDR1 LGHNA and CDR2 YSLEER come from the germline V gene. The CDR3 spans 13 residues. CDR3 residues: CASSQDEDQPQHF. The CDR3 DNA follows: TGCGCCAGCAGCCAAGATGAAGATCAGCCCCAGCATTTT.